The 26 T cell receptor beta chains below come from one sample, sequenced in a study of CD8 T cells in Susac syndrome. The authors reverse transcribed roughly 0.5 to 1 ug RNA with random hexamers. MiXCR, applied by TCRdb to the immunoSEQ multiplex PCR reads, yields one record per CDR3 protein. The sample lists 170,000 or so distinct CDR3 sequences, approximately 93% occurring once. The sample was CD4+ T cells from PBMCs. These receptors all come from a human donor with multiple sclerosis.

V and J are TRBV7-2 and TRBJ2-7, with D perhaps TRBD1 or TRBD2 (5 bases each). This CDR3 has 13 residues. V was pared by 3 bases and J by 6 bases, with 12 bases between. Germline values: CDR1 SGHTA, CDR2 FQGNSA. The CDR3 DNA follows: TGTGCCAGCAGCTTTATCTCGGGGCGCGAGCAGTACTTC. Translating it yields CASSFISGREQYF.

V usage is TRBV18 and J usage is TRBJ1-5; a weak D match, TRBD1 (5 bases). V lost 5 bases, J lost 1 base, and 24 bases lay in between. CDR3 length: 19 amino acids. Germline loops: CDR1 KGHSH, CDR2 LQKENI. CDR3 amino acids: CASSTRGAGQGASNQPQHF. The CDR3 DNA sequence: TGTGCCAGCTCAACACGGGGCGCGGGTCAGGGTGCAAGCAATCAGCCCCAGCATTTT.

This clonotype is a singleton in its sample. The V gene is TRBV18, the J gene TRBJ1-1, with TRBD1 matching 7 bases. The CDR3 is 11 residues long. The germline CDR1 and CDR2 sequences are KGHSH and LQKENI. The V segment lost 5 bases and the J segment 8 bases; nucleotides outside the gene matches: 2. The DNA for the CDR3 is TGTGCCAGCTCAGAGGACAGGGAAGCTTTCTTT. This sequence encodes CASSEDREAFF.

This rearrangement joins TRBV7-9 to TRBJ2-1; D ambiguous. CDR3 size: 13 residues. Trimming pared 6 bases from V and 0 bases from J, leaving 6 bases between. Germline V gene lookup returns CDR1 SEHNR and CDR2 FQNEAQ (reference sequence). The CDR3 loop reads CASRISSYNEQFF. Here the CDR3 DNA reads TGTGCCAGCAGAATAAGCTCCTACAATGAGCAGTTCTTC.

The chain links TRBV11-2 to TRBJ2-5; 8 bases are shared with TRBD1. CDR3 size: 21 residues. The germline V gene has CDR1 SGHAT and CDR2 FQNNGV. Germline trimming cut 2 bases from V and 0 bases from J; bases unmatched to any gene: 20. For the CDR3, the DNA is TGTGCCAGCAGCTTAAATATGCGGGCCAGGGGGCGAACTCGGGACCAAGAGACCCAGTACTTC. It codes for CASSLNMRARGRTRDQETQYF.

This chain connects TRBV7-8 to TRBJ2-5; D is possibly TRBD1 (6 bases). The CDR3 has 15 amino acids. Trimming shortened V by 2 bases and J by 5 bases, and 15 bases separated the two germline ends. Germline V gives CDR1 SGHVS, CDR2 FQNEAQ. The CDR3 nucleotides read TGTGCCAGCAGCTTACGATCACAGGGTCTCGAGACCCAGTACTTC. It encodes CASSLRSQGLETQYF.

This chain joins TRBV19 and TRBJ1-1; D is ambiguous. This CDR3 is built from 15 residues. Germline CDR1 reads LNHDA; CDR2 reads SQIVND (reference sequence). Trimming cost V 3 bases and J 0 bases, with 11 bases left between them. CDR3 protein: CASSIPWIMNTEAFF. Written as DNA, the CDR3 is TGTGCCAGTAGTATCCCATGGATCATGAACACTGAAGCTTTCTTT.

This rearrangement joins TRBV30 to TRBJ1-1, with D unresolved. This CDR3 is 15 amino acids long. Trimming took off 4 bases at V and 3 bases at J, with 18 bases between the two ends. Germline CDR1 is GTSNPN and CDR2 is SVGIG (reference sequence). CDR3 loop: CAWTKGLLRDTEAFF. The DNA for the CDR3 is TGTGCCTGGACCAAGGGTCTGTTAAGGGACACTGAAGCTTTCTTT.

V and J are TRBV19 and TRBJ2-7, with TRBD1 matching over 10 bases. Germline-derived CDR1 and CDR2 are LNHDA and SQIVND (reference sequence). This CDR3 comprises 13 residues. J lost 3 bases, V lost 9 bases, and 5 bases had no gene match. CDR3 DNA sequence: TGTGCCAGCCGGGGACAGGGGAACTACGAGCAGTACTTC. It encodes CASRGQGNYEQYF.

The CDR3, as DNA: TGCAGTGCTCCCGGGACTAGCGACTACGAGCAGTACTTC. This gives the protein CSAPGTSDYEQYF. This rearrangement joins TRBV20-1 to TRBJ2-7, with TRBD2 matching 10 bases. CDR3 length equals 13 residues. The germline CDR1 and CDR2 sequences are DFQATT and SNEGSKA (reference sequence). The V gene end was trimmed by 5 bases and the J gene end by 3 bases; junction bases not matched to a gene: 4.

This chain connects TRBV18 to TRBJ2-7; D unclear. The CDR3 length is 13 residues. Germline V gene lookup returns CDR1 KGHSH and CDR2 LQKENI. Trimming removed 1 base from V and 4 bases from J, with 8 bases in between. CDR3 nucleotides: TGTGCCAGCTCACCACGGGCGATGTACGAGCAGTACTTC. It yields the protein CASSPRAMYEQYF.

This chain links TRBV7-2 with TRBJ1-5; D uncertain. Germline CDR1 SGHTA, CDR2 FQGNSA. This CDR3 comprises 16 residues. V was shortened by 5 bases and J by 0 bases, with 14 bases between the two germline ends. CDR3 in amino acids: CASSTSGGFSNQPQHF. As DNA, the CDR3 is TGTGCCAGCAGCACCTCGGGTGGGTTTAGCAATCAGCCCCAGCATTTT.

V gene TRBV28 combines with J gene TRBJ1-1; the match to TRBD1 covers 9 bases. The CDR3 runs 12 residues. Trimming removed 9 bases from V and 5 bases from J; junction bases left unmatched: 4. The germline V gene encodes CDR1 MDHEN and CDR2 SYDVKM. The CDR3 here is CASLTGGTEAFF. The CDR3 DNA follows: TGTGCCAGTTTGACAGGGGGAACTGAAGCTTTCTTT.

This chain links TRBV20-1 with TRBJ2-2; possible D gene TRBD1, 5 bases. CDR3 length: 14 amino acids. The V gene lost 2 bases and the J gene lost 1 base, with 8 bases spanning the gap. CDR1 is DFQATT and CDR2 is SNEGSKA in the germline V gene (reference sequence). CDR3 nucleotide sequence: TGCAGTGCTAGAAAAACAGGGAACACCGGGGAGCTGTTTTTT. Translated, it gives CSARKTGNTGELFF.

J is TRBJ1-1 and V is TRBV6-1; a possible D gene is TRBD1 (5 bases). Germline V CDR1 and CDR2: MNHNS, SASEGT. This CDR3 is 11 amino acids long. V was shortened by 5 bases and J by 6 bases, with 7 bases between the two germline ends. CDR3 amino acids: CASSWDSEAFF. CDR3 coding DNA: TGTGCCAGCAGTTGGGACTCTGAAGCTTTCTTT.

This chain joins TRBV9 and TRBJ2-1, with a tentative D call TRBD1 (6 bases). With 4 bases removed from V and 2 bases from J, the gap between germline ends came to 10 bases. This CDR3 spans 14 amino acids. Germline V gives CDR1 SGDLS, CDR2 YYNGEE. The DNA for the CDR3 is TGTGCCAGCAGCCCGGGACAACCCTACAATGAGCAGTTCTTC. Protein sequence: CASSPGQPYNEQFF.

The gene calls are TRBV9 and TRBJ2-7, with 9 bases fitting TRBD2. The CDR3 loop spans 14 amino acids. The germline V gene has CDR1 SGDLS and CDR2 YYNGEE. Unmatched junction bases numbered 7, after V lost 5 bases and J lost 4 bases. This CDR3 reads CASSRSGSAYEQYF. DNA for the CDR3: TGTGCCAGCAGTCGTAGCGGGAGCGCGTACGAGCAGTACTTC.

The chain has TRBV7-9 and TRBJ2-5; 8 bases match TRBD1. CDR3 length: 13 amino acids. In germline, CDR1 is SEHNR, CDR2 FQNEAQ (reference sequence). V lost 5 bases, J lost 5 bases, and 4 bases stayed unmatched. The chain's CDR3 is CASSQRQGETQYF. The DNA of the CDR3 is TGTGCCAGCAGCCAGCGACAGGGGGAGACCCAGTACTTC.

The chain uses TRBV12-3 or TRBV12-4 and TRBJ2-1, with D perhaps being TRBD1 or TRBD2 (5 bases each). This CDR3 is 14 amino acids long. V dropped 5 bases and J dropped 5 bases, with 13 bases sitting between them. CDR3 in amino acids: CASSTGPGHNEQFF. DNA for the CDR3: TGTGCCAGCAGTACTGGACCGGGGCACAATGAGCAGTTCTTC.

As for this clonotype: Its ends do not fully match the called genes, so a read error is possible. The chain employs TRBV6-5 and TRBJ2-7; TRBD1 matches 10 bases. Germline V gives CDR1 MNHEY, CDR2 SVGAGI. There are 16 residues in the CDR3. Here the CDR3 reads CASTYSFGTGVDEQYF. In DNA form, the CDR3 reads TGTGCCAGCACTTACAGCTTTGGGACAGGGGTTGACGAGCAGTACTTC.

The V gene is TRBV20-1, the J gene TRBJ1-2; D might be TRBD1 (5 bases). Germline V gene lookup returns CDR1 DFQATT and CDR2 SNEGSKA (reference sequence). V lost 6 bases and J lost 3, with 17 bases in between. This CDR3 region has 14 residues. The CDR3 spells CSAKDSLGDYGYTF. The CDR3 bases are TGCAGTGCAAAAGACAGCCTTGGAGACTATGGCTACACCTTC.

The V call is TRBV29-1, the J call TRBJ1-1, with no clear D. Per germline, CDR1 SQVTM and CDR2 ANQGSEA. Trimming pared 4 bases from V and 3 bases from J, leaving 15 bases between. This CDR3 is built from 14 residues. The CDR3 protein is CSVVGRLGYTEAFF. In DNA form, the CDR3 reads TGCAGCGTTGTGGGCAGGTTAGGGTACACTGAAGCTTTCTTT.

CDR3 bases: TGCAGTGCTTTAGACGTGGGTTCACCCCTCCACTTT. Amino acids: CSALDVGSPLHF. The chain combines TRBV20-1 with TRBJ1-6; D gene uncertain. CDR1 is DFQATT and CDR2 is SNEGSKA in the germline V gene (reference sequence). Trimming removed 5 bases at V and 9 bases at J, with 11 bases between. The CDR3 is 12 residues long.

V is TRBV12-3 or TRBV12-4 and J is TRBJ2-1; 8 bases match TRBD1. V lost 2 bases to trimming and J lost 6 bases; unmatched junction nucleotides: 9. This CDR3 comprises 16 residues. The CDR3 nucleotides are TGTGCCAGCAGTTTAACGCGCGGGACAGGACCCAATGAGCAGTTCTTC. Translating gives CASSLTRGTGPNEQFF.

This chain joins TRBV11-2 and TRBJ1-2; D perhaps matches TRBD1 (5 bases). The germline V and J ends were trimmed by 4 bases and 2 bases, with 8 bases remaining between them. Germline lookup yields CDR1 SGHAT and CDR2 FQNNGV. The CDR3 sequence is 13 residues long. The CDR3 DNA is TGTGCCAGCAGCTCCCGACAGAACTATGGCTACACCTTC. Amino acids: CASSSRQNYGYTF.

The rearrangement links TRBV19 to TRBJ2-7; a weak D match, TRBD2 (7 bases). The germline V and J ends were trimmed by 6 bases and 3 bases, with 18 bases remaining between them. This CDR3 region has 15 residues. The germline V gene encodes CDR1 LNHDA and CDR2 SQIVND (reference sequence). Here the CDR3 reads CASRAGGGRGYEQYF. CDR3 coding DNA: TGTGCCAGTAGGGCCGGGGGCGGGAGAGGCTACGAGCAGTACTTC.